A single sample is the source of the 11 T cell receptor beta chains below, sequenced in a study of blood T cell repertoires in COVID-19. Clones were read by immunoSEQ multiplex PCR, and TCRdb kept only the in-frame ones, dropping some. Of over 45,000 clones listed, 83% are singletons. Material for sequencing was peripheral blood. The source of these receptors is a human donor in a cohort sampled during active COVID-19.

This clone was seen just once. V gene TRBV11-2 combines with J gene TRBJ1-5, with D uncertain. V shed 1 base and J shed 7 bases, with 8 bases lying between them. CDR1 and CDR2 (germline): SGHAT, FQNNGV. The CDR3 sequence is 13 residues long. The CDR3 sequence is CASSLGASQPQHF. As DNA, the CDR3 is TGTGCCAGCAGCTTAGGGGCCTCCCAGCCCCAGCATTTT. The complete variable domain, with remaining parts taken from reference TRBV11-2 and TRBJ1-5, reads EAGVAQSPRYKIIEKRQSVAFWCNPISGHATLYWYQQILGQGPKLLIQFQNNGVVDDSQLPKDRFSAERLKGVDSTLKIQPAKLEDSAVYLCASSLGASQPQHFGDGTRLSIL.

The rearrangement uses TRBV24-1 and TRBJ2-3; 8 positions match TRBD2. Germline V gene sequence: CDR1 KGHDR, CDR2 SFDVKD. This CDR3 has 17 amino acids. V dropped 0 bases and J dropped 4; count of bases not matched to a gene: 8. CDR3 residues: CATSDLPGGVKADTQYF. CDR3 in DNA: TGTGCCACCAGTGATTTGCCGGGGGGGGTCAAGGCAGATACGCAGTATTTT.

This clone has only one observation. V gene TRBV7-2 combines with J gene TRBJ2-2, with D perhaps matching TRBD2 (6 bases). Germline loops: CDR1 SGHTA, CDR2 FQGNSA. V was trimmed by 2 bases and J by 3 bases, leaving 13 bases between them. This CDR3 region has 16 residues. The CDR3 nucleotides are TGTGCCAGCAGCTTATCCGCGGGGTTATACACCGGGGAGCTGTTTTTT. Translating gives CASSLSAGLYTGELFF.

This clone has only one observation. This chain joins TRBV6-5 and TRBJ2-2; D is possibly TRBD2 (6 bases). Germline values: CDR1 MNHEY, CDR2 SVGAGI. There are 12 residues in the CDR3. V lost 6 bases to trimming and J lost 7 bases, with 9 bases between them. For the CDR3, the DNA is TGTGCCAGCAGCCCGACTAGCGGGGAGCTGTTTTTT. Protein product: CASSPTSGELFF.

This clone turned up a few times. This chain uses TRBV5-1 with TRBJ1-6, with TRBD1 matching over 7 bases. V trimming: 3 bases; J trimming: 7 bases; junction bases outside the gene matches: 4. Germline CDR1 and CDR2: SGHRS and YFSETQ. There are 14 residues in the CDR3. The CDR3 region is CASSSTGANSPLHF. Here the CDR3 DNA reads TGCGCCAGCAGCTCTACAGGGGCCAATTCACCCCTCCACTTT. Full variable domain (missing parts from reference TRBV5-1 and TRBJ1-6): KAGVTQTPRYLIKTRGQQVTLSCSPISGHRSVSWYQQTPGQGLQFLFEYFSETQRNKGNFPGRFSGRQFSNSRSEMNVSTLELGDSALYLCASSSTGANSPLHFGNGTRLTVT.

This clone was recorded once. CDR3 region: CASSFGRGATHEQYF. CDR3 coding DNA: TGTGCCAGCAGCTTTGGGAGGGGGGCGACCCACGAGCAGTACTTC. The rearrangement links TRBV5-6 to TRBJ2-7, with a possible D match to TRBD2 (7 bases). Germline values: CDR1 SGHDT, CDR2 YYEEEE. Trimming removed 2 bases at V and 5 bases at J, with 17 bases between. The CDR3 loop spans 15 amino acids.

CDR3 nucleotides: TGTGCCAGCAGCGTAGGTAGTGGTGGCTACACCTTC. It is translated as CASSVGSGGYTF. V and J are TRBV9 and TRBJ1-2; D gene unclear. This CDR3 has 12 amino acids. V was shortened by 0 bases and J by 7 bases, with 7 bases between the two germline ends. The germline V gene has CDR1 SGDLS and CDR2 YYNGEE.

CDR3 DNA sequence: TGCGCCAGCAGCCAAGATCCGAAGGGGGCGCAAGAAAACACCATATATTTT. Translation: CASSQDPKGAQENTIYF. This chain joins TRBV4-1 and TRBJ1-3, with 7 bases aligning to TRBD1. Germline values: CDR1 MGHRA, CDR2 YSYEKL. CDR3 length: 17 amino acids. V was clipped by 0 bases and J by 6 bases; unmatched bases: 11.

The chain is built from TRBV6-6 and TRBJ2-3, with 10 bases matching TRBD1. Germline V gene lookup returns CDR1 MNHNY and CDR2 SVGAGI (reference sequence). The CDR3 spans 16 residues. Trimming removed 6 bases from V and 2 bases from J; junction bases left unmatched: 8. In DNA, the CDR3 is TGTGCCAGCAGCCCTGGGACAGGGGTACTCACAGATACGCAGTATTTT. Amino acid sequence: CASSPGTGVLTDTQYF.

The chain uses TRBV19 and TRBJ1-4; D ambiguous. Per the germline V gene, CDR1 is LNHDA and CDR2 is SQIVND (reference sequence). The ends were cut back, 7 bases at V and 3 bases at J, with 15 bases in the middle. The CDR3 runs 15 residues. This CDR3 reads CASTPRRGANEKLFF. For the CDR3, the DNA is TGTGCCAGTACCCCGAGGCGGGGAGCTAATGAAAAACTGTTTTTT.

About this clone itself: Compared with germline, one end of the junction differs, possibly owing to a read error. This chain joins TRBV2 and TRBJ2-1; TRBD2 might be the D (5 bases). The CDR3 length is 12 residues. Germline V gives CDR1 SNHLY, CDR2 FYNNEI. The CDR3, as DNA: TGTGCCAGCAGTGAATGGGCTAGCCCTAGGGTCTTC. This encodes CASSEWASPRVF.